The 3 T cell receptor beta chains in this list originate from one sample, sequenced in a study of shared clonotypes between healthy human individuals. The repertoire was sequenced with immunoSEQ multiplex PCR; TCRdb's copy has only in-frame clones and lacks some. The table records about 980,000 clones, about three quarters of them present only once. The specimen was memory CD4+ T cells sorted from blood. Regarding subset: CD45RA-negative fraction. Source of these receptors: a man between 18 and 35 years old in good health.

CDR3 residues: CASSLSDNQPQHF. CDR3 in DNA: TGTGCCAGCAGCTTATCTGACAATCAGCCCCAGCATTTT. The gene calls are TRBV7-9 and TRBJ1-5, with D unclear. The CDR3 runs 13 residues. CDR1 is SEHNR, CDR2 FQNEAQ, per germline (reference sequence). The germline V and J ends were trimmed by 2 bases and 3 bases, with 5 bases remaining between them.

This clone appeared once. This chain joins TRBV4-2 and TRBJ1-2; D remains ambiguous. Between the trimmed V and J ends, which lost 3 bases and 7 bases, there was a span of 12 bases. Germline V gene data show CDR1 as LGHNA and CDR2 as YNFKEQ. This CDR3 is built from 13 residues. CDR3 nucleotides: TGTGCCAGCAGCCAGGACGGTTATGCTGGCTACACCTTC. It specifies CASSQDGYAGYTF.

The chain carries TRBV5-8 and TRBJ2-1; 9 positions match TRBD2. This CDR3 has 15 amino acids. The V gene's germline CDR1 is SGHTS and CDR2 YDEGEE. The V gene end was trimmed by 4 bases and the J gene end by 5 bases; junction bases not matched to a gene: 7. CDR3 sequence reads: CASSRGLATNNEQFF. The CDR3 DNA reads TGTGCCAGCAGCCGGGGACTAGCCACTAACAATGAGCAGTTCTTC.